This TCR beta chain was sequenced during a study of cytomegalovirus exposure and HLA in healthy donors. Measured with immunoSEQ multiplex PCR; TCRdb has only the in-frame clones, and not every one. There are 300,000 to 350,000 clones in the sample; 70% to 90% occur only once, and more than 0.95% lies in the top ten. The V gene's germline CDR1 is MNHNY and CDR2 SVGAGI (reference sequence). V trimming: 10 bases; J trimming: 4 bases; junction bases outside the gene matches: 6. This CDR3 has 12 amino acids. While the first cohort had around 700 subjects, the donors belonged to the separate validation cohort of about 130 subjects. Concerning this clone itself: Its antigen is currently unknown.

Study-wide results and limits: Among TCR beta chains, those listed as cytomegalovirus-associated numbered under 200. Specificity of three CMV-associated chains for CMV antigens was verified in vitro.

This receptor was obtained from a man aged 30 to 39 in good health and CMV-seronegative. Sequenced input: PBMCs. The rearrangement uses TRBV6-6 and TRBJ1-2; TRBD1 agrees at 7 bases. For the CDR3, the DNA is TGTGCCACCGGGACAGAGCTCTATGGCTACACCTTC. This sequence encodes CATGTELYGYTF.